Listed here are 28 T cell receptor beta chains from one sample, sequenced in a study of blood T cell repertoires in COVID-19. The protocol was immunoSEQ multiplex PCR, while the TCRdb copy is restricted to in-frame clones and leaves out a portion. The sample has around 50,000 clones; more than 70% are singletons. The sequencing sample was made of peripheral blood. The receptor set was obtained from a man aged 50 or older with active COVID-19.

CDR3 DNA: TGCGCCAGCAGCCGGACCGGACTAGCGGTACAATATTTT. Its protein product is CASSRTGLAVQYF. The V call is TRBV4-1, the J call TRBJ2-3, with 10 bases fitting TRBD2. Germline loops: CDR1 MGHRA, CDR2 YSYEKL. V gave up 4 bases and J gave up 15 bases; unmatched junction bases: 10. CDR3 size: 13 residues.

V is TRBV6-5 and J is TRBJ1-3, with D possibly being TRBD1 (6 bases). The CDR3 spans 14 residues. Between the trimmed V and J ends, which lost 7 bases and 6 bases, there was a span of 16 bases. CDR1 and CDR2 (germline): MNHEY, SVGAGI. The CDR3 DNA follows: TGTGCCAGCACTAACGGGGGGGGCCCAAACACCATATATTTT. Encoded protein: CASTNGGGPNTIYF.

This chain connects TRBV7-2 to TRBJ2-1; 7 nucleotides align to TRBD1. This CDR3 has 13 residues. Germline-derived CDR1 and CDR2 are SGHTA and FQGNSA. Trimming cost V 5 bases and J 5 bases; bases outside gene matches: 3. The CDR3 loop reads CASSTDRDNEQFF. CDR3 bases: TGTGCCAGCAGCACCGACAGGGACAATGAGCAGTTCTTC.

The chain carries TRBV4-3 and TRBJ2-5; 8 bases agree with TRBD2. The V segment lost 0 bases and the J segment 4 bases; nucleotides outside the gene matches: 4. The germline gives CDR1 LGHNA, CDR2 YSLEER. This CDR3 comprises 15 residues. This chain's CDR3 is CASSQDRGGRETQYF. The CDR3 DNA reads TGCGCCAGCAGCCAAGATCGGGGGGGGCGAGAGACCCAGTACTTC.

The chain uses TRBV5-1 and TRBJ1-6; D is undetermined. Germline-derived CDR1 and CDR2 are SGHRS and YFSETQ. CDR3 length: 17 amino acids. V was trimmed by 2 bases and J by 6 bases, leaving 18 bases between them. In DNA form, the CDR3 reads TGCGCCAGCAGCTTCACGACGACTGGGTCGGGTAATTCACCCCTCCACTTT. The encoded protein is CASSFTTTGSGNSPLHF.

V is TRBV5-1 and J is TRBJ2-7, with 8 bases that match TRBD1. This CDR3 region has 13 residues. Trimming removed 6 bases from V and 5 bases from J; junction bases left unmatched: 7. The germline V gene has CDR1 SGHRS and CDR2 YFSETQ. For the CDR3, the DNA is TGCGCCAGCACCCGACAGGGGAGGAACGAGCAGTACTTC. Translating it yields CASTRQGRNEQYF.

This clone was seen a few times. This chain joins TRBV7-9 and TRBJ2-1, with TRBD2 identical over 9 bases. The CDR3 loop spans 16 amino acids. Germline values: CDR1 SEHNR, CDR2 FQNEAQ (reference sequence). V shed 7 bases, J shed 2 bases, and the junction held 9 bases outside the gene matches. CDR3 protein: CASKGGLAGPYNEQFF. DNA of the CDR3: TGTGCCAGCAAAGGGGGGCTAGCGGGACCCTACAATGAGCAGTTCTTC.

The V gene is TRBV18, the J gene TRBJ2-7; 8 bases agree with TRBD1. This CDR3 has 15 amino acids. The junction had 7 bases not matched to a gene; V was cut back by 4 bases and J by 2 bases. Germline values: CDR1 KGHSH, CDR2 LQKENI. The CDR3 loop reads CASSRSTGDAYEQYF. For the CDR3, the DNA is TGTGCCAGCTCACGCTCGACAGGGGATGCCTACGAGCAGTACTTC. The full variable domain, in which reference TRBV18 and TRBJ2-7 provide the parts outside the CDR3, is NAGVMQNPRHLVRRRGQEARLRCSPMKGHSHVYWYRQLPEEGLKFMVYLQKENIIDESGMPKERFSAEFPKEGPSILRIQQVVRGDSAAYFCASSRSTGDAYEQYFGPGTRLTVT.

The chain uses TRBV4-3 and TRBJ2-2; 7 bases agree with TRBD2. The CDR3 is 16 amino acids. Trimming cost V 4 bases and J 3 bases; bases outside gene matches: 8. In germline, CDR1 is LGHNA, CDR2 YSLEER. DNA of the CDR3: TGCGCCAGCAGCCCAGGAGGGAGGGTCGACACCGGGGAGCTGTTTTTT. Its protein product is CASSPGGRVDTGELFF.

The chain links TRBV7-9 to TRBJ2-7; D perhaps matches TRBD2 (6 bases). This CDR3 comprises 13 residues. V lost 3 bases, J lost 0 bases, and 6 bases lay in between. CDR1 and CDR2 from the germline V gene are SEHNR and FQNEAQ (reference sequence). The CDR3 nucleotides are TGTGCCAGCAGCTTGGACTACTCCTACGAGCAGTACTTC. It translates to CASSLDYSYEQYF.

The rearrangement uses TRBV28 and TRBJ2-1, with 11 bases identical to TRBD2. V gave up 1 base and J gave up 3 bases; unmatched junction bases: 8. Germline CDR1 MDHEN, CDR2 SYDVKM. This CDR3 spans 18 amino acids. The CDR3 nucleotides read TGTGCCAGCAGTTTATCAATAGCGGGGGGGGTCCTCTACAATGAGCAGTTCTTC. This codes for CASSLSIAGGVLYNEQFF. Using reference TRBV28 and TRBJ2-1 for the parts outside the CDR3, the full variable domain is DVKVTQSSRYLVKRTGEKVFLECVQDMDHENMFWYRQDPGLGLRLIYFSYDVKMKEKGDIPEGYSVSREKKERFSLILESASTNQTSMYLCASSLSIAGGVLYNEQFFGPGTRLTVL.

The genes are TRBV4-2 and TRBJ1-5; D is ambiguous. The CDR3 has 14 amino acids. Germline CDR1 reads LGHNA; CDR2 reads YNFKEQ. Trimming left V 0 bases short and J 7 bases short, with 10 bases between. CDR3 residues: CASSQDPESQPQHF. The DNA of the CDR3 is TGTGCCAGCAGCCAAGATCCCGAGAGCCAGCCCCAGCATTTT.

With regard to this clone: At one boundary the junction diverges from the germline segment, which might be a read error. The J gene is TRBJ1-1, the V gene TRBV18; D not certain. The CDR3 runs 15 residues. Germline CDR1 and CDR2: KGHSH and LQKENI. The DNA for the CDR3 is TGTGCCAGCTCCCCGGGTTTGAACATGAACACTAAAGCTTTCTTT. Translating it yields CASSPGLNMNTKAFF.

The chain has TRBV7-3 and TRBJ2-5; 8 bases map to TRBD2. The CDR3 sequence is 15 residues long. Trimming at V came to 2 bases and at J to 5 bases, leaving 7 bases not matched to a gene. The germline gives CDR1 SGHTA, CDR2 FQGTGA. CDR3 bases: TGTGCCAGCAGCTTAGCGGGGGGCCCTTTGGAGACCCAGTACTTC. Protein product: CASSLAGGPLETQYF.

The chain carries TRBV28 and TRBJ1-4, with TRBD1 matching 11 bases. The CDR3 contains 17 residues. Germline-derived CDR1 and CDR2 are MDHEN and SYDVKM. V shed 4 bases, J shed 6 bases, and the junction held 10 bases outside the gene matches. The CDR3 nucleotides are TGTGCCAGCAGTTCATGGACAGGGGGCGGTGAAGATGAAAAACTGTTTTTT. As protein: CASSSWTGGGEDEKLFF.

The chain combines TRBV18 with TRBJ2-7; TRBD2 is a possible D gene (6 bases). This CDR3 has 13 residues. From germline, CDR1 is KGHSH and CDR2 LQKENI. The V gene lost 4 bases and the J gene lost 4 bases, with 11 bases spanning the gap. The CDR3 region is CASSLSGTYEQYF. The CDR3 DNA sequence: TGTGCCAGCTCACTTTCCGGGACTTACGAGCAGTACTTC.

The chain joins TRBV6-1 to TRBJ2-1, with 10 bases fitting TRBD2. The J segment lost 16 bases and the V segment lost 4 bases, leaving 19 bases of the junction unmatched. The CDR3 has 16 amino acids. Germline assignment: CDR1 MNHNS and CDR2 SASEGT. DNA of the CDR3: TGTGCCAGCAGTGGGCTTCACTGGCTAGCGGGGGCCGAAAACTTCTTC. This sequence encodes CASSGLHWLAGAENFF.

The chain carries TRBV19 and TRBJ1-1, with 7 bases that match TRBD1. Germline assignment: CDR1 LNHDA and CDR2 SQIVND (reference sequence). Trimming cost V 5 bases and J 2 bases; bases outside gene matches: 5. The CDR3 is 14 residues long. The CDR3 DNA sequence: TGTGCCAGTAGTTACGGGACAGTAAACACTGAAGCTTTCTTT. It translates to CASSYGTVNTEAFF.

The chain couples TRBV13 to TRBJ1-2, with 8 nucleotides matching TRBD1. The trim removed 6 bases at V and 8 bases at J, leaving 11 bases unmatched. This CDR3 has 14 amino acids. Germline CDR1 is PRHDT and CDR2 is FYEKMQ (reference sequence). In nucleotides, the CDR3 is TGTGCCAGCAGTTACCTACTCAGGGGGCGAGGCTACACCTTC. The encoded protein is CASSYLLRGRGYTF.

The V gene is TRBV15, the J gene TRBJ2-3, with a tentative D call TRBD2 (7 bases). Germline V gene data show CDR1 as LNHNV and CDR2 as YYDKDF (reference sequence). This CDR3 region has 14 residues. Between the trimmed V and J ends, which lost 5 bases and 5 bases, there was a span of 14 bases. The CDR3 DNA is TGTGCCACCAGCGGCTTGCGGGGGCAAGATACGCAGTATTTT. The encoded protein is CATSGLRGQDTQYF.

V and J are TRBV27 and TRBJ1-1; a weak D match, TRBD1 (5 bases). Trimming removed 1 base at V and 6 bases at J, with 12 bases between. Per germline, CDR1 MNHEY and CDR2 SMNVEV (reference sequence). This CDR3 contains 14 residues. CDR3 sequence reads: CASSLLGTGAEAFF. The CDR3 nucleotides are TGTGCCAGCAGTTTATTAGGGACTGGCGCTGAAGCTTTCTTT.

The rearrangement joins TRBV5-8 to TRBJ1-5; D is perhaps TRBD1 (6 bases). In germline, CDR1 is SGHTS, CDR2 YDEGEE. The CDR3 extends over 16 amino acids. Deletions cut 0 bases from V and 1 base from J, with 11 bases between. CDR3 in amino acids: CASSLARGWSNQPQHF. CDR3 coding DNA: TGTGCCAGCAGCTTGGCCAGGGGCTGGAGCAATCAGCCCCAGCATTTT.

V is TRBV5-1 and J is TRBJ1-1; 9 nucleotides match TRBD1. CDR1 and CDR2 from the germline V gene are SGHRS and YFSETQ. The CDR3 totals 17 residues. Trimming removed 5 bases from V and 0 bases from J; junction bases left unmatched: 11. Written as DNA, the CDR3 is TGCGCCAGCAGGCCCCCGGGACAGGGATACATGAACACTGAAGCTTTCTTT. This encodes CASRPPGQGYMNTEAFF.

This sequence joins TRBV11-2 and TRBJ1-1, with a possible D match to TRBD1 (6 bases). The CDR3 is 15 residues long. V was shortened by 5 bases and J by 5 bases, with 18 bases between the two germline ends. Germline lookup yields CDR1 SGHAT and CDR2 FQNNGV. The CDR3 loop is CASSGRTGLGTEAFF. The CDR3 DNA reads as TGTGCCAGCAGCGGCCGTACAGGGTTGGGGACTGAAGCTTTCTTT.

The chain has TRBV5-4 and TRBJ2-7; TRBD1 agrees at 8 bases. The CDR3 spans 16 residues. CDR1 SGHNT and CDR2 YYREEE come from the germline V gene (reference sequence). V trimming: 3 bases; J trimming: 1 base; junction bases outside the gene matches: 9. Written as DNA, the CDR3 is TGTGCCAGCAGCTCCCCAGGGGGCGTGAGGTCCTACGAGCAGTACTTC. This sequence encodes CASSSPGGVRSYEQYF.

The chain couples TRBV6-1 to TRBJ2-1; 12 bases agree with TRBD2. Germline lookup yields CDR1 MNHNS and CDR2 SASEGT. J gave up 7 bases and V 5 bases, and 6 bases lay outside the gene matches. This CDR3 comprises 15 residues. The CDR3 DNA sequence: TGTGCCAGCAGTCCACTAGCGGGGGGTGGGAATGAGCAGTTCTTC. As protein: CASSPLAGGGNEQFF.

This chain joins TRBV13 and TRBJ2-1, with 8 bases matching TRBD1. CDR1 is PRHDT and CDR2 is FYEKMQ in the germline V gene (reference sequence). The junction had 12 bases not matched to a gene; V was cut back by 5 bases and J by 3 bases. This CDR3 contains 17 residues. The CDR3 region is CASSPGQVTLGYNEQFF. CDR3 sequence (DNA): TGTGCCAGCAGCCCGGGACAGGTGACTTTAGGCTACAATGAGCAGTTCTTC.

The chain has TRBV19 and TRBJ1-5; a weak D match, TRBD1 (6 bases). V lost 4 bases, J lost 6 bases, and 16 bases lay in between. The germline V gene encodes CDR1 LNHDA and CDR2 SQIVND (reference sequence). The CDR3 contains 15 residues. DNA for the CDR3: TGTGCCAGTAGTACTGACAGGAGCAGGACTCAGCCCCAGCATTTT. The encoded protein is CASSTDRSRTQPQHF.